Here is one T cell receptor (beta chain) with its context. This sample is drawn from a study of blood T cell repertoires in COVID-19. Overall study context: Some COVID-19 samples were acute and others convalescent; all came from the United States, Italy and Spain. Nucleic acid was either cDNA or gDNA, and it came from T cells, B-cell-depleted T cells, or PBMCs.

Trimming took off 2 bases at V and 2 bases at J, with 7 bases between the two ends. CDR1 SGHDT and CDR2 YYEEEE come from the germline V gene. There are 13 residues in the CDR3. Clones were read by immunoSEQ multiplex PCR, and TCRdb kept only the in-frame ones, dropping some. Of around 100,000 clones in the sample, over 80% are singletons; the top ten hold 13%. The sequenced sample consisted of peripheral blood. The source of this sequence is a man between 50 and 59 years old with active or convalescent COVID-19. The chain links TRBV5-6 to TRBJ2-5, with no clear D. The CDR3 region is CASSFGVQETQYF. CDR3 DNA: TGTGCCAGCAGCTTCGGAGTACAAGAGACCCAGTACTTC. The variable domain in full, with the rest retrieved from reference TRBV5-6 and TRBJ2-5, is DAGVTQSPTHLIKTRGQQVTLRCSPKSGHDTVSWYQQALGQGPQFIFQYYEEEERQRGNFPDRFSGHQFPNYSSELNVNALLLGDSALYLCASSFGVQETQYFGPGTRLLVL.